This is a list of T cell receptor beta chains from one sample in a study of blood T cell repertoires in COVID-19. Profiled with immunoSEQ multiplex PCR; TCRdb holds only in-frame clones, not every one. The table shows under 170,000 clones, with approximately 83% occurring only once. The sequencing sample was made of peripheral blood. The receptors stem from a man between 65 and 85 years old with acute or convalescent COVID-19. Each CDR3 is given with its conserved first and last residue. The D gene is left open where the match is weak. The size field is filled for only some rows; it gives once, few, many or a size class.

. TRBJ1-1 TRBV28 TRBD1 CASSPRQGPAFF TGTGCCAGCAGTCCTAGACAGGGACCAGCTTTCTTT
. TRBJ2-1 TRBV4-3 TRBD2 CASSQEGLAGVAGSEQFF TGCGCCAGCAGCCAAGAAGGACTAGCGGGAGTTGCGGGGAGTGAGCAGTTCTTC
. TRBJ2-1 TRBV5-3 TRBD2 CASATSGVHNEQFF TGTGCCAGTGCGACTAGCGGGGTTCACAATGAGCAGTTCTTC
once TRBJ2-1 TRBV7-2 . CASSLGQGGYEQFF TGTGCCAGCAGCTTAGGGCAGGGTGGGTATGAGCAGTTCTTC
. TRBJ1-1 TRBV5-1 TRBD1 CASRSQGAATEAFF TGCGCCAGCAGGTCACAGGGGGCGGCCACTGAAGCTTTCTTT
. TRBJ1-4 TRBV7-8 . CASSLGGRLIGATNEKLFF TGTGCCAGCAGCTTAGGGGGCAGACTGATCGGTGCAACTAATGAAAAACTGTTTTTT
. TRBJ2-7 TRBV27 TRBD2 CASSPSTSGFEYF TGTGCCAGCAGTCCTTCGACTAGCGGGTTTGAGTACTTC
. TRBJ2-3 TRBV7-2 . CASSLGRGPDTQYF TGTGCCAGCAGCTTAGGCCGGGGTCCAGATACGCAGTATTTT
. TRBJ1-5 TRBV4-2 TRBD1 CASSQETGRTGHQPQHF TGTGCCAGCAGCCAAGAAACGGGTAGGACAGGTCATCAGCCCCAGCATTTT
. TRBJ2-7 TRBV14 TRBD2 CASSQGGSGSEQYF TGTGCCAGCAGCCAGGGCGGGAGCGGAAGCGAGCAGTACTTC
. TRBJ2-6 TRBV3-1/TRBV3-2 . CASSPSGARGANVLTF TGTGCCAGCAGCCCATCTGGGGCTCGTGGGGCCAACGTCCTGACTTTC
. TRBJ1-2 TRBV3-1/TRBV3-2 TRBD1 CASSHAGQANPGYTF TGTGCCAGCAGCCACGCGGGACAGGCCAACCCTGGCTACACCTTC
. TRBJ2-5 TRBV21-1 . CASSLRGAPIRETQYF TGTGCCAGCAGCCTTAGGGGCGCCCCAATCAGGGAGACCCAGTACTTC
. TRBJ2-2 TRBV7-2 . CASSLDSTMTGELLF TGTGCCAGCAGCTTAGACAGTACCATGACCGGGGAGCTGCTTTTT
. TRBJ2-5 TRBV7-8 TRBD1 CASSIWGQGAHLETQYF TGTGCCAGCAGCATCTGGGGACAGGGGGCGCATCTGGAGACCCAGTACTTC
. TRBJ1-4 TRBV27 TRBD1 CASSRDRAEKLFF TGTGCCAGCAGTCGGGACAGGGCTGAAAAACTGTTTTTT
. TRBJ2-7 TRBV5-6 . CASSQGGTYEQYF TGTGCCAGCAGCCAGGGGGGAACCTACGAGCAGTACTTC
. TRBJ2-2 TRBV18 TRBD2 CASSPSSGIRTGELFF TGTGCCAGCTCACCGTCTAGCGGGATACGAACCGGGGAGCTGTTTTTT
. TRBJ1-6 TRBV11-2 TRBD1 CASSTSTGVNSPLHF TGTGCCAGCAGCACGTCGACAGGGGTTAATTCACCCCTCCACTTT
once TRBJ2-2 TRBV5-1 TRBD2 CASSLRAGVTGELFF TGCGCCAGCAGCTTGAGAGCGGGAGTAACCGGGGAGCTGTTTTTT
. TRBJ2-3 TRBV6-2/TRBV6-3 TRBD2 CASSPSGVTTDTQYF TGTGCCAGCAGCCCTAGCGGGGTCACCACAGATACGCAGTATTTT
. TRBJ2-5 TRBV19 TRBD1 CASSKGQNLQETQYF TGTGCCAGTAGCAAGGGACAGAATCTCCAAGAGACCCAGTACTTC
. TRBJ2-5 TRBV9 TRBD1 CASSPFYRGQETQYF TGTGCCAGCAGCCCTTTCTACAGGGGTCAAGAGACCCAGTACTTC
. TRBJ1-5 TRBV19 . CASTSTGGGGSNQPQHF TGTGCCAGTACCTCTACCGGGGGAGGCGGAAGCAATCAGCCCCAGCATTTT
. TRBJ2-2 TRBV27 TRBD2 CASSLTSGISYTGELFF TGTGCCAGCAGCCTGACTAGCGGGATTTCGTACACCGGGGAGCTGTTTTTT
. TRBJ1-5 TRBV19 TRBD1 CASTTGTGSNQPQHF TGTGCCAGTACCACCGGGACAGGGAGCAATCAGCCCCAGCATTTT
once TRBJ2-3 TRBV6-5 . CASSYRAGSTDTQYF TGTGCCAGCAGTTACCGGGCAGGGAGCACAGATACGCAGTATTTT
. TRBJ2-1 TRBV6-5 TRBD2 CATYSGRGDEQFF TGTGCCACCTATAGCGGGAGGGGCGATGAGCAGTTCTTC
. TRBJ2-3 TRBV20-1 . CSASRERDTQYF TGCAGTGCTAGTAGGGAGCGGGATACGCAGTATTTT
. TRBJ1-1 TRBV5-1 TRBD1 CASSLGTGSVEAFF TGCGCCAGCAGCTTGGGGACAGGGAGCGTCGAAGCTTTCTTT